This T cell receptor beta chain was sequenced for a study of naive CD8 T cells in extremely preterm neonates. Whole-study context: Adult ages are 25-50 years in the abstract, 20-50 in methods.

Healthy nonsmoking adults and healthy children aged about 16-60 months donated peripheral blood. The sample holds sorted live naive CD8+ CD45RA+CCR7+ T cells. Per sample, roughly 20,000 to 100,000 naive CD8+ cells were sorted. Produced via immunoSEQ multiplex PCR; TCRdb's table is partial and in-frame only. The top ten clones hold 0.25% to 0.35% of a sample with around 7,000 clones, almost 98% of them seen once. V was pared by 3 bases and J by 4 bases, with 9 bases of the junction left unmatched. The CDR3 is 16 residues long. Germline V lookup: CDR1 MNHNS, CDR2 SASEGT. This chain connects TRBV6-1 to TRBJ1-5; 7 bases agree with TRBD1. The TCR originated in a human donor in good health. The sample comprised naive CD8+ T cells from blood. CDR3 amino acids: CASSDHRGERNQPQHF. DNA of the CDR3: TGTGCCAGCAGTGATCACAGGGGAGAGAGAAATCAGCCCCAGCATTTT.